This T cell receptor (beta chain) was retrieved from a study of T-cell memory formation after mild COVID-19. Study context: TCR clusters largely stayed donor specific.

The table lists this clonotype with a few counts. Using its own MiXCR run on the 5' RACE reads, TCRdb lists one record per CDR3 protein. The sample shows about 90,000 distinct CDR3 sequences, over 13% of them seen only once. The origin of this receptor is a man aged 18 to 29 who had mild COVID-19 (a few samples of this study predate the infection). Cell type and time point are not known. Sequencing was carried out using PBMCs or a T cell subset sorted from them (not recorded which).

DNA of the CDR3: TGTGCCAGCAGCGACGGGACACTGGCAAACTATGGCTACACCTTC. Its translation: CASSDGTLANYGYTF. This rearrangement joins TRBV27 to TRBJ1-2, with D perhaps TRBD1 (6 bases). Germline lookup yields CDR1 MNHEY and CDR2 SMNVEV (reference sequence). The CDR3 has 15 amino acids. V shed 6 bases and J shed 2 bases, with 16 bases lying between them.